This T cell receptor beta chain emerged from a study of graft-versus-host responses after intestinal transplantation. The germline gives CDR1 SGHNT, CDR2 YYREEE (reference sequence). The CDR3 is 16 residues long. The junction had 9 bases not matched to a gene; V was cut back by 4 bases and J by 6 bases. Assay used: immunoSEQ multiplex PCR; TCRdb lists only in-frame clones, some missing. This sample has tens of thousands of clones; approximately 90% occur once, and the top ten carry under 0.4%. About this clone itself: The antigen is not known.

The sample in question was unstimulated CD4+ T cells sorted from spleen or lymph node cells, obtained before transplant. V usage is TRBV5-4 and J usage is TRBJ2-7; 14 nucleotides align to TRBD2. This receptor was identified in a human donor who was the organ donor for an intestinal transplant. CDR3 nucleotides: TGTGCCAGCAGCCCGGTAGGGACTAGCGGGGGAGGCGAGCAGTACTTC. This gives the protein CASSPVGTSGGGEQYF.